This T cell receptor beta chain was documented in a study of CD8 T cells in ankylosing spondylitis. One entry per CDR3 protein results from TCRdb running MiXCR on the 5' RACE reads. The sample includes around 890,000 distinct CDR3 sequences, approximately 10% of them seen just once. General study results and limits: In peripheral blood, disease-linked CD8+ clones occurred at relatively low frequencies. One TCR beta motif, made up of several highly homologous variants, appeared characteristic of ankylosing spondylitis blood.

Germline CDR1 reads LGHDT; CDR2 reads YNNKEL (reference sequence). V was clipped by 4 bases and J by 1 base, with 13 bases between them. The length of the CDR3 is 15 residues. Many counts were recorded for this clonotype. The antigen remains unidentified. The sequence was obtained from a male donor with ankylosing spondylitis. Sequenced input: blood, either unsorted or a sorted T cell fraction (not recorded which). The chain links TRBV3-1 to TRBJ1-1; D call uncertain. The CDR3 loop reads CASSRRGVENTEAFF. As DNA, the CDR3 is TGTGCCAGCAGCCGACGCGGGGTTGAGAACACTGAAGCTTTCTTT.